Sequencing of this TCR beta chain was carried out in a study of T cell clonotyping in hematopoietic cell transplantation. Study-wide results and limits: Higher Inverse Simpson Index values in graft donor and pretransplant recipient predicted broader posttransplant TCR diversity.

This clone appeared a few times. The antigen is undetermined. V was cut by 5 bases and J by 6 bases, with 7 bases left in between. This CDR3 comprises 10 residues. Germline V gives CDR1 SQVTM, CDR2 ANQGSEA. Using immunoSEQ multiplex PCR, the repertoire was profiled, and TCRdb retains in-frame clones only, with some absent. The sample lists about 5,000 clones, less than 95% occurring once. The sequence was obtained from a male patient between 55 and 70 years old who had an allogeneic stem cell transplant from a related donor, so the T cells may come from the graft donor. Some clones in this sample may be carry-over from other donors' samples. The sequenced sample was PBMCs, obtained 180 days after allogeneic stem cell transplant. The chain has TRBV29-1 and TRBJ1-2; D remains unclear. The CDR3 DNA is TGCAGCGTTCTTAAGGATGGCTACACCTTC. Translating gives CSVLKDGYTF.